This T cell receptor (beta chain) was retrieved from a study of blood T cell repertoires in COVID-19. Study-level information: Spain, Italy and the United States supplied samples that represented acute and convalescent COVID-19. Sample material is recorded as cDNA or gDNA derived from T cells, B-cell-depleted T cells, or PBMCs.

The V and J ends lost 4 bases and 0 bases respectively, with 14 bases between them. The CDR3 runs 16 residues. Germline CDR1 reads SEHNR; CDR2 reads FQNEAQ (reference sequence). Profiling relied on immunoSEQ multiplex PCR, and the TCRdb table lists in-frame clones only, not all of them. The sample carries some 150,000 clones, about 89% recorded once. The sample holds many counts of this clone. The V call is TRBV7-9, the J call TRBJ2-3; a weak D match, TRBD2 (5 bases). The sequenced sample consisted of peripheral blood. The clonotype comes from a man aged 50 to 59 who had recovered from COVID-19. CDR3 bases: TGTGCCAGCAGCTCTGTACGGGGTCGAAGCACAGATACGCAGTATTTT. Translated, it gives CASSSVRGRSTDTQYF.